A selection of T cell receptor beta chains follows, all from one sample in a study of neurological immune-mediated disorders. TCRdb re-called the 5' RACE reads with MiXCR, one entry per CDR3 protein. The sample shows around 64,000 distinct CDR3 sequences, roughly 13% of them seen only once. Sequencing was carried out using PBMCs. All receptors derive from a woman aged 60-75 years with HTLV-1-associated myelopathy (HAM/TSP). Both conserved end residues are trimmed from each CDR3. A D gene is named only where the DNA matches it firmly. For some rows the clone size is stated as once, few or many, or as a class when expanded; others skip it.

NA	many	TRBV6-6	TRBJ1-2	ASSWEGGASGYT
NA	many	TRBV12-3/TRBV12-4	TRBJ2-7	ASSLFGVDEQY
TRBD1	many	TRBV29-1	TRBJ1-1	STRTGAKRGTEAF
TRBD2	many	TRBV5-6	TRBJ2-3	ASSSTWTSGGSTDTQY
TRBD1	many	TRBV27	TRBJ2-7	ASSFRGGSDEQY
NA	NA	TRBV12-3/TRBV12-4	TRBJ1-1	ASSFRQNTEAF
TRBD1	few	TRBV6-6	TRBJ2-7	ASSYSRSTDRASYEQY
NA	many	TRBV15	TRBJ2-7	ATSRDRGNSYEQY
NA	many	TRBV6-5	TRBJ2-2	ASSYSRRSGTGELF
NA	many	TRBV28	TRBJ2-1	ASRQGGPYNEQF
TRBD1	many	TRBV12-3/TRBV12-4	TRBJ1-1	ASSRTGVAF
NA	many	TRBV20-1	TRBJ1-2	SATPDSYYGYT
TRBD2	many	TRBV27	TRBJ2-3	ASSLSGIRTDTQY
TRBD2	NA	TRBV3-1	TRBJ2-1	ASHTASRGEQF
NA	many	TRBV5-5	TRBJ1-2	ASSLMSNYGYT
NA	many	TRBV20-1	TRBJ2-2	SARPTGTGELF
TRBD1	many	TRBV7-3	TRBJ2-1	ASSPRTGGAEQF
TRBD2	many	TRBV5-1	TRBJ2-2	ASRKLAGGPPNTGELF
TRBD2	many	TRBV3-1	TRBJ2-1	ASSQVRLAGHNEQF
NA	NA	TRBV11-2	TRBJ2-7	ASSLRGGPSSYEQY
NA	many	TRBV20-1	TRBJ2-5	SASHPGVGTQY
TRBD2	many	TRBV5-1	TRBJ2-1	ASSNSGSSYNEQF
TRBD1	NA	TRBV6-2/TRBV6-3	TRBJ1-6	ASSRDRINSPLH
NA	many	TRBV28	TRBJ1-6	ASSLSQGPLSPLH
NA	NA	TRBV15	TRBJ2-1	ATSADGAHTDEQF
NA	many	TRBV12-3/TRBV12-4	TRBJ2-2	ASSLSRRNTGELF
TRBD1	medium-sized	TRBV24-1	TRBJ2-1	ATGQGYEQF
TRBD2	many	TRBV5-1	TRBJ2-7	ASSPEGLAGLEQY
NA	NA	TRBV6-1	TRBJ1-4	ASSESGRKLF
NA	NA	TRBV29-1	TRBJ1-1	SPNKVDNEAF
NA	many	TRBV28	TRBJ2-5	ASTRLSSQETQY
NA	many	TRBV12-3/TRBV12-4	TRBJ2-2	ASRYSGGNGELF